This TCR beta chain comes out of a study of T cell responses to AZD1222 COVID-19 vaccine (dated by TCRdb to 2020 to 2023). Looking at the study overall: AZD1222 recipients whose second dose came at about 4 weeks and those whose second dose came at about 12 weeks were combined into one group, since spike-specific TCR depth and breadth did not differ between the two schedules. TCR sequencing covered about 230 trial participants: 200 to 220 given two doses of AZD1222 and approximately 25 given two doses of MenACWY control vaccine. Trial participants were enrolled by age into subgroups of 18-55, 56-69 and 70-plus years, and around 150, 28 and 57 TCR-sequenced participants, respectively, were included in these subgroups.

The time point label corresponds to: baseline before first vaccination. Vaccinee samples came from UK trials COV001 and COV002, including a single-blind randomized controlled phase 2/3 trial of AZD1222 (ChAdOx1 nCoV-19) in healthy adults. For TCRbeta chain sequencing, PBMC samples from trial participants were taken at day 0 and at day 28 after the second dose. General study outcomes and caveats: Spike-specific TCR breadth and depth rose significantly after two AZD1222 doses compared with day 0 and with MenACWY recipients. Because no day 14 peak-response samples were available, the repertoires could be characterized only after the peak T cell response. The whole spike protein was spanned by vaccine-associated CD4 TCRs, and dominant responses were seen in regions 160-218 and 743-854. Epitopes outside the regions mutated in the B.1.351 and B.1.1.7 variants were reportedly recognized by nearly half of the unique spike-specific TCRs. Conclusions about previously exposed vaccinees are limited because only five to seven AZD1222 recipients were SARS-CoV-2 seropositive at baseline. In the small 56-69-year group, the increase in depth fell short of significance, most likely because of low power. Most participants were white British and females outnumbered males, and the authors suggested that clonal diversity may have been underestimated.

The CDR3 regions of human TCRbeta chains were analyzed by immunosequencing. The paper's data handling went like this. Repertoire TCRs were checked for matches against a reference library of SARS-CoV-2-specific TCRs that had been generated using the MIRA antigen-specificity platform. Breadth meant the fraction of unique TCRs that were SARS-CoV-2-associated, whereas depth meant the fraction of total T cells that were SARS-CoV-2-associated. Each spike-specific TCR was assigned to its reactive spike region and to a CD4 or CD8 class using the MIRA data. Log10-transformed breadth and depth values were compared by one-way ANOVA with Sidak's multiple comparisons tests. TCRdb took this table from immuneACCESS and kept in-frame rearrangements with V and J called. Such tables lack part of the clones; where checked against another copy, unresolved V genes explain under half of the gap, and the rest is unexplained. Clonal size and the V and J genes are those of that table, whereas D and trimming came from the DNA. The sample has around 100,000 clones on record, about 87% of them singletons. Together, the top ten hold 15% to 20% of the sample.

In the case of this clone: Its antigen target is currently unknown. Per-nucleotide qualities are absent, and no much larger clonotype sits a single base away.

The CDR3 holds 17 amino acids from the cysteine to the phenylalanine. The sequence is cut down to CDR3 DNA, 51 bases in frame from base 1. The V and J ends are trimmed by 0 bases and 0 bases, leaving 12 bases between them. CDR1 and CDR2 are read off the germline V gene (reference sequence) as MNHEY and SMNVEV. The sequence is built from TRBV27 and TRBJ1-5; the D gene assignment is ambiguous. This sequence originates from an adult in good health. The sample in question was peripheral blood, obtained on day 0 of AZD1222 vaccination. The DNA sequence reads TGTGCCAGCAGTTTATCGGCCACCTTCTATAGCAATCAGCCCCAGCATTTT. Protein translation: CASSLSATFYSNQPQHF.